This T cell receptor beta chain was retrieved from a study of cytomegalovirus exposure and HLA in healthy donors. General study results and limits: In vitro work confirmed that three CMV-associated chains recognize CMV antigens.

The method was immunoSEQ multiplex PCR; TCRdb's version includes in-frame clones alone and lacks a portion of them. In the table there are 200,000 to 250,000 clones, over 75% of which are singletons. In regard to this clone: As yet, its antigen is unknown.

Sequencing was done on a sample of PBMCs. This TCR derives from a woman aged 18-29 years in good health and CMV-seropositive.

The CDR3 sequence: CASSLEAGYTEAFF. CDR3 bases: TGTGCCAGCAGTTTAGAGGCGGGGTACACTGAAGCTTTCTTT. This chain joins TRBV28 and TRBJ1-1; D gene uncertain. The CDR3 contains 14 residues. CDR1 MDHEN and CDR2 SYDVKM come from the germline V gene. Trimming cost V 2 bases and J 3 bases, with 10 bases left between them.